The 21 T cell receptor beta chains below come from one sample, sequenced in a study of OX40 agonist ivuxolimab in advanced cancers. Assay used: immunoSEQ multiplex PCR; TCRdb lists only in-frame clones, some missing. The sample has around 34,000 clones; about 84% are singletons. Material: CD4+ or CD8+ T cells sorted from blood, obtained in a trial of the OX40 agonist ivuxolimab. Every receptor here comes from an adult with an advanced solid tumor such as melanoma, head and neck, liver or kidney cancer.

This sequence joins TRBV7-9 and TRBJ2-7; a possible D gene is TRBD2 (5 bases). The CDR3 length is 12 residues. Germline V lookup: CDR1 SEHNR, CDR2 FQNEAQ (reference sequence). Trimming removed 5 bases from V and 3 bases from J, with 8 bases in between. The CDR3, as DNA: TGTGCCAGCAGCCCAACTAGCTACGAGCAGTACTTC. It yields the protein CASSPTSYEQYF.

V and J are TRBV7-3 and TRBJ2-3, with 14 positions matching TRBD2. CDR3 length: 17 residues. After removal of 4 bases from V and 6 bases from J, the junction contained 9 bases not matched to a gene. The germline gives CDR1 SGHTA, CDR2 FQGTGA. The CDR3 sequence is CASSWTSGRPSGDTQYF. The CDR3, as DNA: TGTGCCAGCAGCTGGACTAGCGGGAGGCCATCGGGGGATACGCAGTATTTT.

For the CDR3, the DNA is TGTGCCAGTAGTATAGGAGAACAGTATAATCAGCCCCAGCATTTT. This gives the protein CASSIGEQYNQPQHF. The V and J genes are TRBV19 and TRBJ1-5; unclear D gene. This CDR3 has 15 amino acids. V was pared by 1 base and J by 4 bases, with 11 bases between. CDR1 LNHDA and CDR2 SQIVND come from the germline V gene (reference sequence).

The V call is TRBV7-3, the J call TRBJ2-5, with 8 bases matching TRBD1. CDR1 is SGHTA, CDR2 FQGTGA, per germline. The junction had 11 bases not matched to a gene; V was cut back by 5 bases and J by 0 bases. The CDR3 has 17 amino acids. CDR3 sequence (DNA): TGTGCCAGCAGCGAGTCCTCAGGGGGCCCCAACCAAGAGACCCAGTACTTC. Its translation is CASSESSGGPNQETQYF.

This clone was counted once. V is TRBV30 and J is TRBJ2-2; 9 positions agree with TRBD1. This CDR3 comprises 17 residues. J gave up 3 bases and V 5 bases, and 13 bases lay outside the gene matches. Germline loops: CDR1 GTSNPN, CDR2 SVGIG (reference sequence). CDR3 amino acids: CAWAGTGLSRDTGELFF. CDR3 nucleotide sequence: TGTGCCTGGGCCGGGACAGGGTTAAGCAGAGACACCGGGGAGCTGTTTTTT.

The chain has TRBV7-6 and TRBJ1-1, with D hard to call. The V gene lost 1 base and the J gene lost 1 base, with 7 bases spanning the gap. The CDR3 runs 14 residues. Per the germline V gene, CDR1 is SGHVS and CDR2 is FNYEAQ. Here the CDR3 reads CASSLVDGNTEAFF. The CDR3 DNA reads as TGTGCCAGCAGCTTAGTAGACGGGAACACTGAAGCTTTCTTT.

The V gene is TRBV28, the J gene TRBJ2-7; weak D call: TRBD2 (6 bases). V shed 6 bases and J shed 0 bases, with 9 bases lying between them. In germline, CDR1 is MDHEN, CDR2 SYDVKM. The CDR3 is made up of 13 amino acids. The CDR3 DNA reads TGTGCCAGCAGACGGGAGAGCTCCTACGAGCAGTACTTC. Translated, it gives CASRRESSYEQYF.

The chain uses TRBV28 and TRBJ2-1; weak D call: TRBD2 (5 bases). V was pared by 0 bases and J by 6 bases, with 9 bases between. Germline CDR1 MDHEN, CDR2 SYDVKM. This CDR3 has 14 residues. The CDR3 nucleotides are TGTGCCAGCAGTTTATGGGCACTAGGCAATGAGCAGTTCTTC. Residues: CASSLWALGNEQFF.

The chain is built from TRBV7-9 and TRBJ1-2, with 7 positions matching TRBD1. With V trimmed by 4 bases and J by 7 bases, 6 bases remained unmatched. CDR3 length: 13 residues. Germline-derived CDR1 and CDR2 are SEHNR and FQNEAQ (reference sequence). DNA of the CDR3: TGTGCCAGCAGCTCTCAGGGGACAGCTGGCTACACCTTC. Translating gives CASSSQGTAGYTF.

The chain carries TRBV28 and TRBJ1-2; D unresolved. Germline V CDR1 and CDR2: MDHEN, SYDVKM. V was shortened by 3 bases and J by 0 bases, with 5 bases between the two germline ends. The length of the CDR3 is 13 residues. CDR3 sequence reads: CASSFSPNYGYTF. CDR3 bases: TGTGCCAGCAGTTTTTCCCCTAACTATGGCTACACCTTC.

Concerning this clone itself: At the DNA level, this CDR3 is encoded by other sequences in the same sample as well. The chain employs TRBV12-5 and TRBJ1-1; D unresolved. The germline V and J ends were trimmed by 2 bases and 3 bases, with 7 bases remaining between them. Germline assignment: CDR1 LGHNT and CDR2 FRNRAP. CDR3 size: 13 residues. This CDR3 is CASGLSRDTEAFF. CDR3 coding DNA: TGTGCTAGTGGTTTGTCCCGGGACACTGAAGCTTTCTTT.

The chain has TRBV9 and TRBJ2-2, with TRBD2 identical over 13 bases. Germline V CDR1 and CDR2: SGDLS, YYNGEE. The CDR3 covers 15 residues. V lost 4 bases, J lost 7 bases, and 4 bases stayed unmatched. CDR3 nucleotide sequence: TGTGCCAGCAGCCCGGGGACTAGCGGGAACGGGGAGCTGTTTTTT. As protein: CASSPGTSGNGELFF.

The CDR3 sequence is CAWSIPQWRQGAISAGYTF. The CDR3 coding sequence is TGTGCCTGGAGTATACCCCAGTGGAGACAGGGGGCAATTTCTGCTGGCTACACCTTC. V gene TRBV30 combines with J gene TRBJ1-2, with 10 bases matching TRBD1. This CDR3 region has 19 residues. With 2 bases clipped from V and 7 bases from J, the junction kept 22 bases outside the gene matches. The germline V gene has CDR1 GTSNPN and CDR2 SVGIG (reference sequence).

This chain connects TRBV9 to TRBJ2-5; 15 nucleotides align to TRBD2. This CDR3 has 19 residues. The germline V gene encodes CDR1 SGDLS and CDR2 YYNGEE. With V trimmed by 6 bases and J by 5 bases, 17 bases remained unmatched. CDR3 in amino acids: CASTQGPGLAGGLGETQYF. CDR3 DNA: TGTGCCAGCACCCAGGGTCCGGGACTAGCGGGAGGCCTGGGGGAGACCCAGTACTTC.

The count of this clone is one. This chain joins TRBV28 and TRBJ2-5; 14 bases line up with TRBD2. CDR3 length: 16 amino acids. Germline V gives CDR1 MDHEN, CDR2 SYDVKM. Losses at the gene ends were 3 bases for V and 5 bases for J; bases not matched to a gene: 5. This CDR3 is CASSFPGLAGDETQYF. The DNA of the CDR3 is TGTGCCAGCAGTTTCCCGGGACTAGCGGGGGATGAGACCCAGTACTTC.

This rearrangement joins TRBV6-1 to TRBJ2-3; TRBD1 agrees at 11 bases. Germline V gene sequence: CDR1 MNHNS, CDR2 SASEGT. Trimming cost V 2 bases and J 4 bases; bases outside gene matches: 2. This CDR3 is 15 amino acids long. Written as DNA, the CDR3 is TGTGCCAGCAGTGAACGGACAGGGGGCGCAGATACGCAGTATTTT. Protein product: CASSERTGGADTQYF.

This clone turned up a few times. CDR3 region: CASSMHPYEQYF. DNA for the CDR3: TGTGCCAGTAGTATGCACCCCTACGAGCAGTACTTC. The rearrangement joins TRBV19 to TRBJ2-7; no clear D. CDR1 and CDR2 (germline): LNHDA, SQIVND (reference sequence). V shed 3 bases and J shed 2 bases, with 5 bases lying between them. The CDR3 is 12 residues long. The full variable domain, in which reference TRBV19 and TRBJ2-7 provide the parts outside the CDR3, is DGGITQSPKYLFRKEGQNVTLSCEQNLNHDAMYWYRQDPGQGLRLIYYSQIVNDFQKGDIAEGYSVSREKKESFPLTVTSAQKNPTAFYLCASSMHPYEQYFGPGTRLTVT.

In nucleotides, the CDR3 is TGCGCCAGCAGCTTGGAAGGGACTAGCGGGAGACCGACGAACACCGGGGAGCTGTTTTTT. Protein: CASSLEGTSGRPTNTGELFF. The rearrangement joins TRBV5-1 to TRBJ2-2, with 14 bases that match TRBD2. Germline loops: CDR1 SGHRS, CDR2 YFSETQ. The CDR3 consists of 20 residues. V dropped 0 bases and J dropped 0; count of bases not matched to a gene: 7.

This clone showed up just a few times. This sequence joins TRBV5-6 and TRBJ1-1; D possibly corresponds to TRBD1 (5 bases). Germline V lookup: CDR1 SGHDT, CDR2 YYEEEE. The CDR3 covers 14 residues. V gave up 1 base and J gave up 3 bases, with 10 bases separating them. In DNA form, the CDR3 reads TGTGCCAGCAGCTTGATAGGGGCTGACACTGAAGCTTTCTTT. It yields the protein CASSLIGADTEAFF.

This clone has just one count. Relative to the germline gene, one junction end is altered; a read error may explain this. The V gene is TRBV7-7, the J gene TRBJ2-5, with 7 nucleotides matching TRBD1. CDR1 is SSHAT and CDR2 is FNYEAQ in the germline V gene (reference sequence). The CDR3 has 15 amino acids. The CDR3 sequence: CASSFYDRVGETQYF. The CDR3 DNA follows: TGTGCTAGCAGCTTCTATGACAGGGTCGGAGAGACCCAGTACTTC.

This clone has more than one count but fewer than ten. The rearrangement links TRBV13 to TRBJ2-5; 10 nucleotides match TRBD2. The CDR3 runs to 15 residues. The junction had 6 bases not matched to a gene; V was cut back by 2 bases and J by 6 bases. CDR1 and CDR2 from the germline V gene are PRHDT and FYEKMQ (reference sequence). The CDR3 sequence is CASSLRSGGAKTQYF. The DNA for the CDR3 is TGTGCCAGCAGCTTACGGAGCGGGGGGGCGAAGACCCAGTACTTC.